The 29 T cell receptor beta chains in this list originate from one sample, sequenced in a study of identical twins. MiXCR, applied by TCRdb to the 5' RACE reads, yields one record per CDR3 protein. In the table there are hundreds of thousands of distinct CDR3 sequences, approximately 7% of which are singletons. The data also belong to a second study, concerning yellow fever vaccine responses in identical twins.

The sample taken for sequencing was memory (CD45RO+) T cells sorted from blood. Every receptor here comes from a woman younger than 30 in good health.

The V call is TRBV10-2, the J call TRBJ1-5; D unclear. The CDR3 runs 12 residues. The V gene's germline CDR1 is WSHSY and CDR2 SAAADI. V gave up 6 bases and J gave up 7 bases, with 10 bases separating them. For the CDR3, the DNA is TGCGCCAGCAGGGACCCGGCCCAGCCCCAGCATTTT. Protein product: CASRDPAQPQHF.

In this sample, this clonotype turned up a few times. The chain couples TRBV9 to TRBJ2-2; TRBD2 agrees at 7 bases. Losses at the gene ends were 0 bases for V and 7 bases for J; bases not matched to a gene: 9. The CDR3 totals 16 residues. Germline V gene lookup returns CDR1 SGDLS and CDR2 YYNGEE. In DNA form, the CDR3 reads TGTGCCAGCAGCGTAGGGAGCGGGGCTGCTGGCGGGGAGCTGTTTTTT. Its translation: CASSVGSGAAGGELFF.

This clonotype was picked up a small number of times. The chain joins TRBV5-1 to TRBJ2-1; D remains ambiguous. Germline V gene sequence: CDR1 SGHRS, CDR2 YFSETQ. Trimming took 0 bases from V and 8 from J, leaving 6 bases between them. CDR3 length: 12 amino acids. The CDR3 region is CASSLVLHEQFF. The CDR3 nucleotides are TGCGCCAGCAGCTTGGTTTTGCATGAGCAGTTCTTC.

The rearrangement links TRBV12-3 or TRBV12-4 to TRBJ1-3, with a possible D match to TRBD1 (6 bases). Trimming took off 3 bases at V and 0 bases at J, with 12 bases between the two ends. The CDR3 extends over 16 amino acids. The CDR3 reads CASSFLAGASGNTIYF. CDR3 coding DNA: TGTGCCAGCAGTTTTCTGGCAGGGGCCTCTGGAAACACCATATATTTT.

This clonotype came up a few times. At one end, the junction sequence differs from germline, possibly due to a read error. V usage is TRBV3-1 and J usage is TRBJ1-1; tentative D call: TRBD1 (5 bases). This CDR3 has 18 residues. The germline CDR1 and CDR2 sequences are LGHDT and YNNKEL (reference sequence). The CDR3 loop reads CASSHLYFGGLVKTEAFF. For the CDR3, the DNA is TGTGCCAGCAGCCATTTGTATTTCGGGGGATTAGTGAAAACTGAAGCTTTCTTT.

This chain joins TRBV2 and TRBJ1-5; the D is unclear. Looked up from germline, CDR1 is SNHLY and CDR2 is FYNNEI. The CDR3 is made up of 15 amino acids. Trimming took off 7 bases at V and 3 bases at J, with 16 bases between the two ends. The CDR3, as DNA: TGTGCCAGCAACCCGGACGGGCAGTACAATCAGCCCCAGCATTTT. Amino acid sequence: CASNPDGQYNQPQHF.

This clonotype was picked up a small number of times. The chain employs TRBV24-1 and TRBJ1-2, with D perhaps matching TRBD1 (6 bases). Germline-derived CDR1 and CDR2 are KGHDR and SFDVKD. V was cut by 4 bases and J by 8 bases, with 13 bases left in between. The CDR3 runs to 13 residues. DNA for the CDR3: TGTGCCACCAGTGAGCCTGGACAGAGAGGCTACACCTTC. Translating it yields CATSEPGQRGYTF.

This clonotype turned up a few times. The chain recombines TRBV19 with TRBJ2-7; TRBD1 matches at 8 bases. The trim removed 9 bases at V and 0 bases at J, leaving 4 bases unmatched. The CDR3 loop spans 13 amino acids. The germline V gene has CDR1 LNHDA and CDR2 SQIVND (reference sequence). The DNA of the CDR3 is TGTGCCAGAGATGACAGGGGCTCCTACGAGCAGTACTTC. Encoded protein: CARDDRGSYEQYF.

The V gene is TRBV18, the J gene TRBJ2-1; TRBD2 matches 8 bases. V shed 4 bases, J shed 3 bases, and the junction held 2 bases outside the gene matches. The germline V gene has CDR1 KGHSH and CDR2 LQKENI. CDR3 length: 14 residues. In DNA, the CDR3 is TGTGCCAGCTCACTTAGCGGGAACTACAATGAGCAGTTCTTC. Translation: CASSLSGNYNEQFF.

The genes are TRBV2 and TRBJ2-1; TRBD2 agrees at 12 bases. The CDR3 runs 16 residues. Per germline, CDR1 SNHLY and CDR2 FYNNEI. With V trimmed by 8 bases and J by 4 bases, 9 bases remained unmatched. The DNA of the CDR3 is TGTGCCAGCTCCCCAAGACTAGCGGGAGCTTACAATGAGCAGTTCTTC. Its translation: CASSPRLAGAYNEQFF.

A few counts support this clonotype. V usage is TRBV20-1 and J usage is TRBJ1-5; D is undetermined. Per the germline V gene, CDR1 is DFQATT and CDR2 is SNEGSKA (reference sequence). V shed 3 bases and J shed 0 bases, with 12 bases lying between them. The CDR3 runs 15 residues. In DNA form, the CDR3 reads TGCAGTGCTAGTTGGGGAATATATAGCAATCAGCCCCAGCATTTT. Amino acid sequence: CSASWGIYSNQPQHF.

V gene TRBV5-1 combines with J gene TRBJ2-1; 12 bases align to TRBD2. The germline gives CDR1 SGHRS, CDR2 YFSETQ. V lost 2 bases, J lost 12 bases, and 9 bases stayed unmatched. The CDR3 is 15 residues long. The DNA of the CDR3 is TGCGCCAGCAGCTTTGGGACTAGCGGGTTAGAGGTGCAGTTCTTC. As protein: CASSFGTSGLEVQFF.

In this sample, this clonotype turned up many times. The chain combines TRBV3-1 with TRBJ2-1; D may be TRBD1 (6 bases). V was cut by 4 bases and J by 7 bases, with 23 bases left in between. CDR3 length: 17 amino acids. CDR1 and CDR2 (germline): LGHDT, YNNKEL (reference sequence). CDR3 coding DNA: TGTGCCAGCAGCCTACGTAGTCAGGGGCGCAGTTGGAATGAGCAGTTCTTC. Residues: CASSLRSQGRSWNEQFF.

V gene TRBV5-1 combines with J gene TRBJ2-1, with D maybe TRBD1 (6 bases). The CDR3 sequence is 15 residues long. Germline CDR1 reads SGHRS; CDR2 reads YFSETQ. V lost 3 bases and J lost 6, with 16 bases in between. CDR3 DNA sequence: TGCGCCAGCAGCTCGGACAGCCAGGTCCGCAATGAGCAGTTCTTC. Residues: CASSSDSQVRNEQFF.

This clonotype has a handful of counts. The chain is built from TRBV4-2 and TRBJ2-5, with D possibly matching TRBD1 (7 bases). Trimming stripped 4 bases from V and 2 bases from J, with 14 bases between. CDR1 is LGHNA and CDR2 is YNFKEQ in the germline V gene. The length of the CDR3 is 15 residues. The chain's CDR3 is CASSPGGQQQETQYF. CDR3 DNA sequence: TGTGCCAGCAGCCCCGGGGGACAGCAACAAGAGACCCAGTACTTC.

This clonotype was seen more than once but under ten times. The chain couples TRBV2 to TRBJ1-4, with 9 bases fitting TRBD1. The CDR3 contains 15 residues. Germline V CDR1 and CDR2: SNHLY, FYNNEI. The V segment lost 6 bases and the J segment 5 bases; nucleotides outside the gene matches: 7. The CDR3 DNA reads as TGTGCCAGCAGACTCTACAGGGGGCAGAATGAAAAACTGTTTTTT. Residues: CASRLYRGQNEKLFF.

At least ten counts were recorded for this clonotype. The chain uses TRBV29-1 and TRBJ2-3; TRBD2 matches at 8 bases. CDR3 length: 14 amino acids. Germline CDR1 is SQVTM and CDR2 is ANQGSEA. Losses at the gene ends were 6 bases for V and 0 bases for J; bases not matched to a gene: 5. The CDR3 protein is CSVEIAGSTDTQYF. CDR3 nucleotides: TGCAGCGTAGAGATAGCGGGAAGCACAGATACGCAGTATTTT.

The sample holds many counts of this clonotype. The CDR3 is CASSQDIPGRTETQYF. The CDR3 region has the DNA TGTGCCAGCAGCCAAGATATTCCAGGAAGGACCGAGACCCAGTACTTC. The V call is TRBV3-1, the J call TRBJ2-5; unclear D gene. Deletions cut 0 bases from V and 5 bases from J, with 16 bases between. The CDR3 consists of 16 residues. Per the germline V gene, CDR1 is LGHDT and CDR2 is YNNKEL (reference sequence).

The table lists this clonotype with many counts. V usage is TRBV28 and J usage is TRBJ1-4; TRBD1 matches 8 bases. Trimming took 2 bases from V and 8 from J; bases not matched to a gene: 4. The CDR3 spans 14 residues. The germline V gene encodes CDR1 MDHEN and CDR2 SYDVKM. Here the CDR3 reads CASSLQGAREKLFF. The CDR3 DNA reads as TGTGCCAGCAGTTTACAGGGGGCTCGGGAAAAACTGTTTTTT.

This clonotype showed up just a few times. This sequence joins TRBV6-1 and TRBJ2-5; possible D gene TRBD2, 6 bases. The CDR3 is 13 amino acids. Germline loops: CDR1 MNHNS, CDR2 SASEGT. V gave up 4 bases and J gave up 5 bases, with 11 bases separating them. Written as DNA, the CDR3 is TGTGCCAGCAGTGGGGAGGTGTGGGAGACCCAGTACTTC. It encodes CASSGEVWETQYF.

This clonotype was counted between two and nine times. V usage is TRBV12-3 or TRBV12-4 and J usage is TRBJ2-2, with 9 positions matching TRBD2. The CDR3 runs to 16 residues. The junction had 8 bases not matched to a gene; V was cut back by 3 bases and J by 6 bases. The CDR3 DNA follows: TGTGCCAGCAGTTTTTCGAGTCTAGCGGGATCCGGGGAGCTGTTTTTT. The encoded protein is CASSFSSLAGSGELFF.

This clonotype was counted at least ten times. The chain employs TRBV24-1 and TRBJ2-2; TRBD2 aligns across 7 bases. The CDR3 runs 14 residues. V was pared by 5 bases and J by 6 bases, with 5 bases of the junction left unmatched. Germline CDR1 is KGHDR and CDR2 is SFDVKD. The CDR3: CATSGERDSGELFF. The CDR3 DNA follows: TGTGCCACCAGTGGGGAGCGGGATTCCGGGGAGCTGTTTTTT.

This clonotype appeared many times. The chain recombines TRBV28 with TRBJ2-3, with 9 bases aligning to TRBD2. Germline CDR1 and CDR2: MDHEN and SYDVKM. V trimming: 4 bases; J trimming: 6 bases; junction bases outside the gene matches: 14. The CDR3 length is 17 residues. The CDR3: CASSSGLAQQARDTQYF. The CDR3, as DNA: TGTGCCAGCAGTTCCGGACTAGCGCAACAAGCCCGGGATACGCAGTATTTT. Using reference TRBV28 and TRBJ2-3 for the parts outside the CDR3, the full variable domain is DVKVTQSSRYLVKRTGEKVFLECVQDMDHENMFWYRQDPGLGLRLIYFSYDVKMKEKGDIPEGYSVSREKKERFSLILESASTNQTSMYLCASSSGLAQQARDTQYFGPGTRLTVL.

This clonotype was counted only a few times. The chain employs TRBV25-1 and TRBJ2-1; 7 bases map to TRBD2. Looked up from germline, CDR1 is MGHDK and CDR2 is SYGVNS. The CDR3 is 16 residues long. Germline trimming cut 6 bases from V and 5 bases from J; bases unmatched to any gene: 13. As DNA, the CDR3 is TGTGCCAGCAGCGGAATGGGGACGGGAGGTGACAATGAGCAGTTCTTC. As protein: CASSGMGTGGDNEQFF. Full variable domain (outside the CDR3, taken from reference TRBV25-1 and TRBJ2-1): EADIYQTPRYLVIGTGKKITLECSQTMGHDKMYWYQQDPGMELHLIHYSYGVNSTEKGDLSSESTVSRIRTEHFPLTLESARPSHTSQYLCASSGMGTGGDNEQFFGPGTRLTVL.

The DNA of the CDR3 is TGTGCCAGCAGTTTTGTGGGCAGGGGCCTCACCCTGAACACCGGGGAGCTGTTTTTT. This translates into CASSFVGRGLTLNTGELFF. This rearrangement joins TRBV12-3 or TRBV12-4 to TRBJ2-2; possible D gene TRBD1, 6 bases. The CDR3 contains 19 residues. Trimming took 3 bases from V and 1 from J, leaving 21 bases between them.

CDR3 coding DNA: TGTGCCACCAGCAGAAAACTGACGGGGGGGCCTAGGGAGACCCAGTACTTC. Protein product: CATSRKLTGGPRETQYF. The rearrangement links TRBV15 to TRBJ2-5; 8 bases fit TRBD2. CDR1 and CDR2 from the germline V gene are LNHNV and YYDKDF (reference sequence). V shed 2 bases and J 5 bases; nucleotides not matched to a gene: 13. This CDR3 has 17 amino acids.

This clonotype was counted between two and nine times. V gene TRBV3-1 combines with J gene TRBJ2-3; 9 positions agree with TRBD2. This CDR3 region has 21 residues. Losses at the gene ends were 0 bases for V and 2 bases for J; bases not matched to a gene: 18. Germline V lookup: CDR1 LGHDT, CDR2 YNNKEL (reference sequence). The CDR3 nucleotides read TGTGCCAGCAGCCAAGACCGGCGGTGGCGGGAGGGCCTTCAGTCCACAGATACGCAGTATTTT. It encodes CASSQDRRWREGLQSTDTQYF.

At least ten counts were recorded for this clonotype. The chain links TRBV25-1 to TRBJ2-1; 13 bases fit TRBD2. The J segment lost 2 bases and the V segment lost 7 bases, leaving 8 bases of the junction unmatched. This CDR3 region has 17 residues. Germline V lookup: CDR1 MGHDK, CDR2 SYGVNS. CDR3 DNA: TGTGCCAGCAACTCCGAGACTAGCGGGAGGACCTACAATGAGCAGTTCTTC. Translating it yields CASNSETSGRTYNEQFF.

This sequence joins TRBV4-2 and TRBJ2-7; TRBD1 or TRBD2 may be the D gene (5 bases each). V was clipped by 4 bases and J by 4 bases, with 11 bases between them. The CDR3 is made up of 13 amino acids. CDR1 and CDR2 from the germline V gene are LGHNA and YNFKEQ. CDR3 sequence (DNA): TGTGCCAGCAGCCCGGGACCTCAGTACGAGCAGTACTTC. This gives the protein CASSPGPQYEQYF.